This T cell receptor beta chain was recorded in a study of cytomegalovirus exposure and HLA in healthy donors. General observations from the study: The dataset shows that most TCR sequences were rare, while some public TCRs occurred in many donors. As a later analysis showed, a missense DCLRE1C variant was linked to trimming of TCR beta V- and J-genes.

The primer mix had 60 Vbeta and 13 Jbeta primers. Method: immunoSEQ multiplex PCR; TCRdb's copy keeps in-frame clones and lacks some. The data hold 150,000 to 200,000 clones, with around 83% observed a single time. This CDR3 region has 13 residues. The germline gives CDR1 GTSNPN, CDR2 SVGIG (reference sequence). Trimming took 8 bases from V and 10 from J, leaving 18 bases between them. Worth noting for this clone: Its specificity is not known.

Material: PBMCs. The origin of this receptor is a girl aged 2-9 years in good health and CMV-seropositive. The rearrangement joins TRBV30 to TRBJ1-6; tentative D call: TRBD1 (6 bases). The CDR3 region is CALELRGGSPLHF. The CDR3 region has the DNA TGTGCCCTGGAGTTGCGGGGGGGCTCACCCCTCCACTTT.